The rows below give T cell receptor beta chains drawn from one sample of a study of control samples from healthy donors and cancer patients. The data were produced by immunoSEQ multiplex PCR, yet TCRdb's version contains in-frame clones alone and is incomplete. The data show about 50,000 clones, over 90% seen once. Sequences were obtained from PBMCs. The source of these receptors is a woman aged 50 to 65 with head and neck cancer. Both conserved end residues are part of each CDR3. The D gene is left open where the match is weak. Only some rows state a clone size, as once, few, many or a class for expanded clones.

>TRBD2|.|TRBV6-6|TRBJ2-2
CASSPHKASGGATGELFF
TGTGCCAGCAGTCCCCATAAGGCAAGCGGGGGGGCCACCGGGGAGCTGTTTTTT
>TRBD2|.|TRBV11-2|TRBJ2-3
CASSAGGNTDTQYF
TGTGCCAGCAGCGCGGGAGGAAACACAGATACGCAGTATTTT
>.|few|TRBV11-2|TRBJ2-7
CASSFHDEAPLRDF
TGTGCCAGCAGTTTTCACGACGAGGCTCCCTTAAGGGACTTC
>TRBD1|.|TRBV7-8|TRBJ2-7
CASSPGTGPSFLYEQYF
TGTGCCAGCAGCCCCGGGACAGGGCCTTCCTTTCTCTACGAGCAGTACTTC
>TRBD2|.|TRBV5-1|TRBJ2-3
CASSEGALAGGKDTQYF
TGCGCCAGCAGCGAAGGAGCGCTAGCGGGAGGTAAAGATACGCAGTATTTT
>.|.|TRBV6-6|TRBJ2-5
CASSTGWGQETQYF
TGTGCCAGCAGTACAGGGTGGGGTCAAGAGACCCAGTACTTC
>.|.|TRBV7-8|TRBJ1-2
CASSTPGLGYTF
TGTGCCAGCAGCACACCGGGGCTGGGCTACACCTTC
>.|.|TRBV6-4|TRBJ2-3
CASSEGAGQNAQYF
TGTGCCAGCAGTGAGGGGGCTGGCCAGAATGCGCAGTATTTT
>TRBD1|.|TRBV7-6|TRBJ1-1
CASSLLRQGLNTEAFF
TGTGCCAGCAGCCTACTGCGACAGGGTTTGAACACTGAAGCTTTCTTT
>TRBD1|.|TRBV27|TRBJ2-7
CASSVTGTGGYEQYF
TGTGCCAGCAGTGTAACCGGGACAGGGGGCTACGAGCAGTACTTC
>.|.|TRBV28|TRBJ1-6
CASSSPDGSLGTLHF
TGTGCCAGCAGTTCCCCCGACGGGTCCTTGGGCACCCTCCACTTT
>TRBD1|.|TRBV5-1|TRBJ2-5
CASSRGQVEETQYF
TGCGCCAGCAGCCGGGGACAGGTTGAAGAGACCCAGTACTTC
>.|.|TRBV5-1|TRBJ1-6
CASSLRDRNSPLHF
TGCGCCAGCAGCTTGCGTGACAGGAACTCACCCCTCCACTTT
>TRBD2|.|TRBV7-3|TRBJ2-1
CASSLTRQAGSNEQFF
TGTGCCAGCAGCTTAACCCGGCAAGCGGGGAGCAATGAGCAGTTCTTC
>.|.|TRBV4-3|TRBJ2-5
CASSQAADYQETQYF
TGCGCCAGCAGCCAAGCCGCAGATTACCAAGAGACCCAGTACTTC
>TRBD1|.|TRBV19|TRBJ1-5
CASARGTVPSGNQPQHF
TGTGCCAGTGCAAGAGGGACAGTTCCTAGTGGCAATCAGCCCCAGCATTTT
>.|.|TRBV7-2|TRBJ2-1
CASSLGDLYNEQFF
TGTGCCAGCAGTTTAGGGGACCTCTACAATGAGCAGTTCTTC
>.|.|TRBV7-2|TRBJ2-7
CASSLKISSYEQYF
TGTGCCAGCAGCTTAAAGATTAGCTCCTACGAGCAGTACTTC
>TRBD1|.|TRBV10-3|TRBJ1-5
CARGDRGNQPQHF
TGTGCCAGAGGGGACAGGGGCAATCAGCCCCAGCATTTT
>.|.|TRBV5-1|TRBJ2-1
CASSAREKYNEQFF
TGCGCCAGCAGCGCGAGGGAGAAGTACAATGAGCAGTTCTTC
>.|.|TRBV30|TRBJ2-7
CAWSVGGSSSYEQYF
TGTGCCTGGAGTGTAGGTGGGTCCAGCTCCTACGAGCAGTACTTC
>.|.|TRBV13|TRBJ1-2
CASSLGQSFRDGYTF
TGTGCCAGCAGCTTAGGCCAGTCCTTTCGGGATGGCTACACCTTC
>.|few|TRBV19|TRBJ2-3
CATALLPGVDTQYF
TGTGCCACCGCATTGCTGCCGGGGGTAGATACGCAGTATTTT
>.|.|TRBV4-1|TRBJ2-1
CASSQELLYNEQFF
TGCGCCAGCAGCCAAGAACTGCTTTACAATGAGCAGTTCTTC
>.|.|TRBV10-3|TRBJ2-1
CAISESVSGEENEQFF
TGTGCCATCAGTGAGTCTGTTTCAGGGGAGGAAAATGAGCAGTTCTTC
>.|.|TRBV18|TRBJ2-1
CASSPFWQGMENEQFF
TGTGCCAGCTCACCCTTCTGGCAAGGAATGGAGAATGAGCAGTTCTTC
>TRBD2|.|TRBV6-5|TRBJ2-1
CASRTGTREFF
TGTGCCAGCAGGACCGGGACTAGAGAGTTCTTC
>.|.|TRBV5-4|TRBJ1-6
CASSSVAQGTYNSPLHF
TGTGCCAGCAGTTCAGTAGCACAGGGCACCTATAATTCACCCCTCCACTTT
>.|few|TRBV5-6|TRBJ1-1
CASSRDRRIGTEAFF
TGTGCCAGCTCGCGTGACCGGCGGATAGGCACTGAAGCTTTCTTT
>.|.|TRBV3-1/TRBV3-2|TRBJ1-6
CASSQDPPGSVNSPLHF
TGTGCCAGCAGCCAAGATCCCCCGGGATCGGTTAATTCACCCCTCCACTTT
>.|.|TRBV12-5|TRBJ1-5
CASGLGQEINQPQHF
TGTGCTAGTGGCCTCGGACAAGAGATCAATCAGCCCCAGCATTTT
>TRBD2|.|TRBV30|TRBJ2-3
CAWGGPEGGGTDTQYF
TGTGCCTGGGGGGGTCCGGAGGGAGGGGGCACAGATACGCAGTATTTT
>.|.|TRBV6-5|TRBJ2-6
CASSYLGTSGANVLTF
TGTGCCAGCAGTTACTTAGGGACCTCTGGGGCCAACGTCCTGACTTTC
>.|.|TRBV5-4|TRBJ2-2
CASSLGPNTGELFF
TGTGCCAGCAGCCTCGGACCTAACACCGGGGAGCTGTTTTTT
>.|.|TRBV27|TRBJ1-5
CASTTTVGVFSNQPQHF
TGTGCCAGCACCACCACCGTCGGGGTTTTTAGCAATCAGCCCCAGCATTTT
>TRBD1|.|TRBV7-2|TRBJ2-1
CASSLEISGTAPIF
TGTGCCAGCAGCTTAGAGATATCGGGGACAGCTCCGATCTTC
>.|few|TRBV7-6|TRBJ1-2
CASSSRQTSYDYTF
TGTGCCAGCAGCTCTCGACAGACCAGCTATGACTACACCTTC
>.|few|TRBV5-4|TRBJ1-5
CASSLRSEGVNQPQHF
TGTGCCAGCAGCCTTCGATCGGAAGGGGTAAATCAGCCCCAGCATTTT
>.|.|TRBV6-1|TRBJ1-5
CASSETSNQPQHF
TGTGCCAGCAGTGAAACTAGCAATCAGCCCCAGCATTTT
>TRBD1|.|TRBV2|TRBJ1-2
CASRGQAAHGYTF
TGTGCCAGCAGGGGACAGGCAGCACATGGCTACACCTTC
>TRBD1|.|TRBV10-3|TRBJ1-3
CASGQEAGNTIYF
TGTGCCTCGGGACAGGAGGCTGGAAACACCATATATTTT